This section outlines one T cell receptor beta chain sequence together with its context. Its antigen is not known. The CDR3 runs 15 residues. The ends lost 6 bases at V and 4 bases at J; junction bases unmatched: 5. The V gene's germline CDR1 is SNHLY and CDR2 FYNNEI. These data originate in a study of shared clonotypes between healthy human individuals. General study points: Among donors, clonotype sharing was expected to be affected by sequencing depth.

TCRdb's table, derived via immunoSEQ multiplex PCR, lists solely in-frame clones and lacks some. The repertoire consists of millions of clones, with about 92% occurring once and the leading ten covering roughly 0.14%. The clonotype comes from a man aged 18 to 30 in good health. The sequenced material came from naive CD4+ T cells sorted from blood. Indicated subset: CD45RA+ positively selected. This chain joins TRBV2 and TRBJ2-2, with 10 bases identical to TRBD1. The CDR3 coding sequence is TGTGCCAGCAGAAGGGACAGGGGTAGCACCGGGGAGCTGTTTTTT. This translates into CASRRDRGSTGELFF.